Listed below are T cell receptor beta chains from one sample, sequenced in a study of T cells after yellow fever vaccination. TCRdb reprocessed the 5' RACE reads via MiXCR and lists one record per CDR3 protein. This sample carries a few hundred thousand distinct CDR3 sequences, roughly 3.5% of them seen once, and the ten largest clones take about 25%. The sample was PBMCs, taken on the day of the yellow fever booster vaccination. Source of these receptors: a man in his late teens or twenties who received the YFV17D yellow fever vaccine. The CDR3 runs from the conserved cysteine through the conserved F or W.

V gene,J gene,CDR3 protein
TRBV7-2,TRBJ2-4,CASSLWLGAAKNIQYF
TRBV5-1,TRBJ2-1,CASSLGIWEAVHEQFF
TRBV11-2,TRBJ2-2,CASSRSGTVNTGELFF
TRBV21-1,TRBJ2-3,CASSPLPPGLAGITDTQYF
TRBV30,TRBJ1-5,CAWTGGHNQPQHF
TRBV3-1,TRBJ2-5,CASSQEERRSQYF
TRBV7-9,TRBJ2-7,CASSRRTVEQYF
TRBV27,TRBJ1-3,CASSERQGFSGNTIYF
TRBV5-8,TRBJ2-1,CASSTLAGRGNEQFF
TRBV5-1,TRBJ2-1,CASRFGVYNEQFF
TRBV29-1,TRBJ2-3,CSGRGLLETDTQYF
TRBV7-9,TRBJ1-2,CASSLREDGYTF
TRBV6-2/TRBV6-3,TRBJ2-7,CASRPPSLVLQPYEQYF
TRBV6-2/TRBV6-3,TRBJ2-1,CASSDYSYNEQFF